This TCR beta chain was found in a study of blood T cell repertoires in COVID-19. As for the study in general: Samples of COVID-19 (acute and convalescent) were obtained from the United States, Italy and Spain. T cells, B-cell-depleted T cells, or PBMCs provided the cDNA or gDNA that served as material.

Produced via immunoSEQ multiplex PCR; TCRdb's table is partial and in-frame only. The sample holds approximately 120,000 clones, around 80% seen once. The germline V gene has CDR1 SGHTA and CDR2 FQGNSA. The CDR3 has 15 residues. The V gene end was trimmed by 6 bases and the J gene end by 7 bases; junction bases not matched to a gene: 3. In its sample, this clone was seen a few times. The chain couples TRBV7-2 to TRBJ2-2, with TRBD2 identical over 15 bases. The clonotype was recovered from a human donor in a cohort sampled during active or convalescent COVID-19. Material for sequencing was peripheral blood. CDR3 bases: TGTGCCAGCAGGGGACTAGCGGGAGGCGTCGGGGAGCTGTTTTTT. Encoded protein: CASRGLAGGVGELFF.